Listed here is a single TCR beta chain. V was pared by 3 bases and J by 5 bases, with 6 bases of the junction left unmatched. Germline V gene lookup returns CDR1 KGHDR and CDR2 SFDVKD. This CDR3 is 15 amino acids long. Original analysis: Researchers report that nucleated cell counts were estimated from reference gene primer amplification. Sequencing was performed with immunoSEQ multiplex PCR; in TCRdb, only in-frame clones are kept and a portion is missing. The V and J calls and clone size were taken over from that table, and D and trimming were inferred from the DNA. The data contain under 150,000 clones, over 75% of them singletons. The data originate from a study of blood T cell repertoires in COVID-19. At the level of the study: From the United States, Italy and Spain came samples of acute and convalescent COVID-19. From T cells, B-cell-depleted T cells, or PBMCs came the material, which was cDNA or gDNA.

Sample: peripheral blood. The chain is built from TRBV24-1 and TRBJ2-5; 9 bases line up with TRBD1. The TCR was taken from a woman aged 70-85 years who had recovered from COVID-19. For the CDR3, the DNA is TGTGCCACCAGTGATAAGGACAGGGGCGAGGAGACCCAGTACTTC. Translation gives CATSDKDRGEETQYF.